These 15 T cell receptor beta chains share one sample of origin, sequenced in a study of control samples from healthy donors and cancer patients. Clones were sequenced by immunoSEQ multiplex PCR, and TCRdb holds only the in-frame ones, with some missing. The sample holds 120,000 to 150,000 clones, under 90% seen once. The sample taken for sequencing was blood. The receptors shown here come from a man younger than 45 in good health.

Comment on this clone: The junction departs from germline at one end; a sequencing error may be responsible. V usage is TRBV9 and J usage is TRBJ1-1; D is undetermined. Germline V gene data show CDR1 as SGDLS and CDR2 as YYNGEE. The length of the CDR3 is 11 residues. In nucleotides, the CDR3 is TGTGCCAGCAGCGTAGTTTGCCCTTTGCCGTTT. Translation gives CASSVVCPLPF.

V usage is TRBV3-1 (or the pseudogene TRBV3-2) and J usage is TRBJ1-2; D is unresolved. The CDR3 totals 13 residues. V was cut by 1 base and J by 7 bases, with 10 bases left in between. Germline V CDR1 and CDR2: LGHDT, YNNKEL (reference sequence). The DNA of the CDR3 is TGTGCCAGCAGCCAAGGGAGGGTGGGTGGCTACACCTTC. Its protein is CASSQGRVGGYTF.

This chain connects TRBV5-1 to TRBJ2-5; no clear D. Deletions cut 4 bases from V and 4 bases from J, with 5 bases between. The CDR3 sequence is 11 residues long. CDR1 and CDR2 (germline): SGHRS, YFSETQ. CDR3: CASSEVETQYF. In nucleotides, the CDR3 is TGCGCCAGCAGCGAGGTAGAGACCCAGTACTTC.

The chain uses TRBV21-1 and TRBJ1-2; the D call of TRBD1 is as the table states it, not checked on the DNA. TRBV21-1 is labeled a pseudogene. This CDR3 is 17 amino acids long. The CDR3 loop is CASTLGRTGTRNYGYTF. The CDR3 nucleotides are TGTGCCAGCACCCTCGGCAGGACAGGAACAAGGAACTATGGCTACACCTTC.

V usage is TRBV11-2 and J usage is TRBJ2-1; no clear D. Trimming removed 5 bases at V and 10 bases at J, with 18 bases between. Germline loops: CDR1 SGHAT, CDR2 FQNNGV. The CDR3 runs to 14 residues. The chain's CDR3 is CASSPLRSLLEQFF. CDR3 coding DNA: TGTGCCAGCAGCCCCCTTAGAAGTCTTTTGGAGCAGTTCTTC.

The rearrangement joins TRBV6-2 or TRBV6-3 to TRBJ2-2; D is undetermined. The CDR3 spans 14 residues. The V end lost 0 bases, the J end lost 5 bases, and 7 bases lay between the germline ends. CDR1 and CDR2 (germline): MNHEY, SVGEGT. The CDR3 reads CASSYSRKTGELFF. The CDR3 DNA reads TGTGCCAGCAGTTACTCTAGGAAGACCGGGGAGCTGTTTTTT.

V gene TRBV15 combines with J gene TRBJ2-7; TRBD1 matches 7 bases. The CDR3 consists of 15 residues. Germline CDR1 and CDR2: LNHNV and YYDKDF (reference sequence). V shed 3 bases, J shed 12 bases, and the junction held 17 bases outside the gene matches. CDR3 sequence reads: CATSRPGQGVYRRYF. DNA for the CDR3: TGTGCCACCAGCAGGCCGGGGCAGGGGGTATATCGACGGTACTTC.

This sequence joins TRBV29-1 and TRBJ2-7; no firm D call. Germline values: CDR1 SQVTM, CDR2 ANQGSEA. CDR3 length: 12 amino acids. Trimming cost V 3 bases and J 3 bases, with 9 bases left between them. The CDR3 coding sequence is TGCAGCGTTGAGGAAGGGAACTACGAGCAGTACTTC. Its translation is CSVEEGNYEQYF.

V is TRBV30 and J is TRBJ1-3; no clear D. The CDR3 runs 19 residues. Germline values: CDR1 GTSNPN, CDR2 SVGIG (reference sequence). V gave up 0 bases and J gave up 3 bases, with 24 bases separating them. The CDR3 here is CAWSVARSGFVSVGNTIYF. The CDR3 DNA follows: TGTGCCTGGAGTGTGGCGCGCTCCGGGTTCGTGTCGGTTGGAAACACCATATATTTT.

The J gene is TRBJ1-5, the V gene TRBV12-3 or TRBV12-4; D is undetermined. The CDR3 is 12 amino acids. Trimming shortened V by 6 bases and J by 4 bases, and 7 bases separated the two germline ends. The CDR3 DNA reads TGTGCCAGCAGATCAGGAAATCAGCCCCAGCATTTT. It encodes CASRSGNQPQHF.

CDR3 sequence reads: CASSPRQTQNTEAFF. CDR3 bases: TGTGCCAGCTCACCACGACAGACTCAGAACACTGAAGCTTTCTTT. This rearrangement joins TRBV18 to TRBJ1-1; weak D call: TRBD1 (5 bases). Germline values: CDR1 KGHSH, CDR2 LQKENI. This CDR3 is built from 15 residues. V gave up 1 base and J gave up 1 base, with 10 bases separating them.

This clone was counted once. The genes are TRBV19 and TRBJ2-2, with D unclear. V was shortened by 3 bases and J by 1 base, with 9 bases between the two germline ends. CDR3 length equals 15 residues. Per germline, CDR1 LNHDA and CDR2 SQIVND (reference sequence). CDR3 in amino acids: CASSIQELNTGELFF. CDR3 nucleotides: TGTGCCAGTAGTATTCAGGAGCTGAACACCGGGGAGCTGTTTTTT.

CDR3 amino acids: CASSLASGLNTEAFF. The CDR3 DNA reads TGTGCCAGCAGCTTAGCTTCAGGGCTGAACACTGAAGCTTTCTTT. The chain uses TRBV7-8 and TRBJ1-1; TRBD1 might be the D (5 bases). Germline loops: CDR1 SGHVS, CDR2 FQNEAQ. This CDR3 comprises 15 residues. Trimming cost V 0 bases and J 0 bases, with 8 bases left between them.

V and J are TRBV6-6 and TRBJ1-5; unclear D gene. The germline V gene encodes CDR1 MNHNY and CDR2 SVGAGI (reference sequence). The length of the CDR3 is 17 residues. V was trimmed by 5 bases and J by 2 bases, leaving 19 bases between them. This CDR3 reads CASSPAAWQEGNQPQHF. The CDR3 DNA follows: TGTGCCAGCAGTCCCGCGGCGTGGCAGGAAGGCAATCAGCCCCAGCATTTT.

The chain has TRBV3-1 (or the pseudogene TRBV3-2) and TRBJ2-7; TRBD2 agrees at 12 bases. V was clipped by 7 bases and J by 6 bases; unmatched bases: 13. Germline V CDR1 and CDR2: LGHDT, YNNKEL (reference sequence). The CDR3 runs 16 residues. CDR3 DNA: TGTGCCAGCAAGCCAGGTCGTCCGGGACTAGCGGGCGAGCAGTACTTC. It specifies CASKPGRPGLAGEQYF.